This TCR beta chain was documented in a study of blood T cell repertoires in COVID-19. Only in-frame clones appear in the TCRdb table, and some are missing; sequencing was by immunoSEQ multiplex PCR. In the table there are 40,000 to 50,000 clones, 60% to 80% of which are singletons. The CDR3 loop spans 15 amino acids. V shed 4 bases, J shed 2 bases, and the junction held 5 bases outside the gene matches. Germline CDR1 is LNHDA and CDR2 is SQIVND (reference sequence). The sample comprised peripheral blood. This TCR was sampled from a woman in her 70s with acute or convalescent COVID-19. This chain connects TRBV19 to TRBJ1-3; 7 bases align to TRBD1. The CDR3 bases are TGTGCCAGTAGTACCGACAGGGAACCTGGAAACACCATATATTTT. Its protein is CASSTDREPGNTIYF.